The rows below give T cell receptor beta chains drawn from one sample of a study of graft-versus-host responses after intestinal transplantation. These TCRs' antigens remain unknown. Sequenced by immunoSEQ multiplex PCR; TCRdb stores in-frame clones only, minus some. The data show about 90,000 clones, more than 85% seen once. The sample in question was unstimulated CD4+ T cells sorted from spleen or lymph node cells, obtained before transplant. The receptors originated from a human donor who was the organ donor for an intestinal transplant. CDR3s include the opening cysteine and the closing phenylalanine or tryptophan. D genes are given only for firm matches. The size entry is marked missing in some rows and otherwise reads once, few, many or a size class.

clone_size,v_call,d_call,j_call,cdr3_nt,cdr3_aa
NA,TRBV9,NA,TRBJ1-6,TGTGCCAGCAGCGTATGGACAGTAAATTCACCCCTCCACTTT,CASSVWTVNSPLHF
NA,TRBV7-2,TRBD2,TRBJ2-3,TGTGCCAGCAGCCGCCACCGGACTAGCGGGGGCGAAAGCACAGATACGCAGTATTTT,CASSRHRTSGGESTDTQYF
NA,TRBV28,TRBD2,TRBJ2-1,TGTGCCAGCACCCCCGGGGGGACTACCCTCGGGTACAATGAGCAGTTCTTC,CASTPGGTTLGYNEQFF
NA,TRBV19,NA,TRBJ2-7,TGTGCCAGTAGCCAGGATTACGAGCAGTACTTC,CASSQDYEQYF
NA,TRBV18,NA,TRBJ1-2,TGTGCCAGCTCACTTTCCTCTAACTATGGCTACACCTTC,CASSLSSNYGYTF
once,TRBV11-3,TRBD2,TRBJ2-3,TGTGCCAGCACCCATGGCGGGACTAGCGGGGGAAGGGATACGCAGTATTTT,CASTHGGTSGGRDTQYF
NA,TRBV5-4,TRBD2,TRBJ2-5,TGTGCCAGCAGCGGGGGGGGGACCCAGTACTTC,CASSGGGTQYF
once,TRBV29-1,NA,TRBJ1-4,TGCAGCGTCTCCAAGGGGGTCAGCGCAACTAATGAAAAACTGTTTTTT,CSVSKGVSATNEKLFF
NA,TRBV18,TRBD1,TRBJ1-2,TGTGCCAGCTCACCTCCACAGGGGGGGAACTATGGCTACACCTTC,CASSPPQGGNYGYTF
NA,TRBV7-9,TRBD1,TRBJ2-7,TGTGCCAGCAGCGAAGAGGACAGGGTATACGAGCAGTACTTC,CASSEEDRVYEQYF
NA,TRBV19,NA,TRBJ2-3,TGTGCCAGTAGTAGTAATATAGCGCCTCTCACAGATACGCAGTATTTT,CASSSNIAPLTDTQYF
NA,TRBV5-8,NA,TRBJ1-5,TGTGCCAGCAGCCTATTACGACAGTTTTATAGCAATCAGCCCCAGCATTTT,CASSLLRQFYSNQPQHF
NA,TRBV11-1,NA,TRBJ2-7,TGTGCCAGCAGCGCGCAACAGGACCTCTACGAGCAGTACTTC,CASSAQQDLYEQYF
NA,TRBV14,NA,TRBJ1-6,TGTGCCAGCAGATACTCAACCGGGGGAAATTCACCCCTCCACTTT,CASRYSTGGNSPLHF
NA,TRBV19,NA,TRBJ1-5,TGTGCCAGGCAGGGGAGGGTGCCGTGGCCCCAGCATTTT,CARQGRVPWPQHF
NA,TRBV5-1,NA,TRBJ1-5,TGCGCCAGCAGCTTGCAGGGCAATCAGCCCCAGCATTTT,CASSLQGNQPQHF
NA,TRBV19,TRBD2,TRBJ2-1,TGTGCCAGTAGTATAGATCTATCGGGGGGGCAGTTCTTC,CASSIDLSGGQFF
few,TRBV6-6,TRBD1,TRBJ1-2,TGTGCCAGCAGTGGGACAGGGGGCTATGGCTACACCTTC,CASSGTGGYGYTF
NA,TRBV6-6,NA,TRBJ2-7,TGTGCCAGCAGTTACCTCGGCGGTAGTTACGAGCAGTACTTC,CASSYLGGSYEQYF
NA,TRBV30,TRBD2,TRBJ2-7,TGTGCCTGGAGTGGGGGGGGATGGCAGTACTTC,CAWSGGGWQYF
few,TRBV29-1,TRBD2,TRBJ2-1,TGCAGCGTTACTTGGACTAGCGATTACAATGAGCAGTTCTTC,CSVTWTSDYNEQFF
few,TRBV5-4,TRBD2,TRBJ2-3,TGTGCCAGCAGCTTGAAGACTAGCGGGCGTGATACGCAGTATTTT,CASSLKTSGRDTQYF
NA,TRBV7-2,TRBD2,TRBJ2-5,TGTGCCAGCAGCTTAGCGCGCATTAGCGGGGGAGGGGAGACCCAGTACTTC,CASSLARISGGGETQYF
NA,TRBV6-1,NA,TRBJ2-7,TGTGCCAGCAGTGAAGTTGGACACCTTACGCGGGAGCAGTACTTC,CASSEVGHLTREQYF
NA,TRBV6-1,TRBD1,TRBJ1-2,TGTGCCAGCAGGGACAGGGTCTATGGCTACACCTTC,CASRDRVYGYTF
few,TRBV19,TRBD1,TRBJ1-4,TGTGCCAGTAGTCAACAGGGGGCGGAAGAAAAACTGTTTTTT,CASSQQGAEEKLFF
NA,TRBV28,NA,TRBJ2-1,TGTGCCAGCAGTTTACTCAATGAGCAGTTCTTC,CASSLLNEQFF
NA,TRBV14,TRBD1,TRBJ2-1,TGTGCCAGCAGCCAAGACCCGGGACAGGGGATAGGGGAGCAGTTCTTC,CASSQDPGQGIGEQFF
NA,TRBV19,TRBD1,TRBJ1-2,TGTGCCAGTCATCCCGGGGACAGGCTGTATGGCTACACCTTC,CASHPGDRLYGYTF
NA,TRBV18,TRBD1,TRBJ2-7,TGTGCCAGCTCCCTGGCCGGGACAGGGGGCTACGAGCAGTACTTC,CASSLAGTGGYEQYF
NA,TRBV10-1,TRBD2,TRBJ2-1,TGCGCCAGCAGTGATCCGGGACTAGCCTACAATGAGCAGTTCTTC,CASSDPGLAYNEQFF
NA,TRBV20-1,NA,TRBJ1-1,TGCAGTGCTAGCGGGAACACTGAAGCTTTCTTT,CSASGNTEAFF
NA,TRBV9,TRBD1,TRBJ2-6,TGTGCCAGCAGCGTGAACTCCGGGACAGGGGCCCTTGGGGCCAACGTCCTGACTTTC,CASSVNSGTGALGANVLTF
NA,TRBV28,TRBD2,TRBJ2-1,TGTGCCAGCAGCCCAGGACTAGCGGGAGTTAATGAGCAGTTCTTC,CASSPGLAGVNEQFF
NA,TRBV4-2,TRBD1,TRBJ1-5,TGTGCCAGCAGCCAAGGGACAGGGGGCGGTCAGCCCCAGCATTTT,CASSQGTGGGQPQHF
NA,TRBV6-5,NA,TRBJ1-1,TGTGCCAGCAGTTACTACAGGGATACTGAAGCTTTCTTT,CASSYYRDTEAFF
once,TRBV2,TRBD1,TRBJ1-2,TGTGCCAGCAGTGTAGGACAGGGGTATGGCTACACCTTC,CASSVGQGYGYTF
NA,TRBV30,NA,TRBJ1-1,TGTGCCTGGAGTAGCAGGGTACACACTGAAGCTTTCTTT,CAWSSRVHTEAFF
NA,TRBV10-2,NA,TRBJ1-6,TGCGCCAGCAGTGAGTTACGCGGGCCTCCTTCACCCCTCCACTTT,CASSELRGPPSPLHF
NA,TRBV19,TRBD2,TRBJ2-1,TGTGCCAGTAGTATAGTTCCAGCGGGAGGGTACAATGAGCAGTTCTTC,CASSIVPAGGYNEQFF
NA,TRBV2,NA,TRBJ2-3,TGTGCCAGCAGGGTAATGTGGCTAGCTAGCACAGATACGCAGTATTTT,CASRVMWLASTDTQYF
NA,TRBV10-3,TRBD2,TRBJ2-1,TGTGCCATCAGGGGGACTAGCGGGACGAATGAGCAGTTCTTC,CAIRGTSGTNEQFF
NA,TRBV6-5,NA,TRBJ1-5,TGTGCCAGCAGCCAAGGAGTTTGGCAGCCCCAGCATTTT,CASSQGVWQPQHF
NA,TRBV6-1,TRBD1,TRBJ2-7,TGTGCCAGCAGTGATCAAGCCGGGACAGCCTCCGAGCAGTACTTC,CASSDQAGTASEQYF
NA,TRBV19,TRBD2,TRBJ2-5,TGTGCCAGTAGTATAGTTACGGCTAGCGGGGGGTACCAAGAGACCCAGTACTTC,CASSIVTASGGYQETQYF
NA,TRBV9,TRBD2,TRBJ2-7,TGTGCCAGCTCCCCCCACGCCTCGGGACTAGCTATGGTCGAGCAGTACTTC,CASSPHASGLAMVEQYF
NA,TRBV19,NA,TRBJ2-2,TGTGCCAGTAGTTCCGCCGGGTACGTCGGGGAGCTGTTTTTT,CASSSAGYVGELFF
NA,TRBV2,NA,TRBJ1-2,TGTGCCAGCAGTGAAGCAGTAGGGGATCTCTATGGCTACACCTTC,CASSEAVGDLYGYTF
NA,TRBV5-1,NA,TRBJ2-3,TGCGCCAGCAGCTTCCTTGGACTCCCCGATTCCACAGATACGCAGTATTTT,CASSFLGLPDSTDTQYF
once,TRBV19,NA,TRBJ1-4,TGTGCCAGTAACCGGGGTTCAACTAATGAAAAACTGTTTTTT,CASNRGSTNEKLFF
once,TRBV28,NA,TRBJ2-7,TGTGCCAGCAGTTTCTCCTCCTACGAGCAGTACTTC,CASSFSSYEQYF
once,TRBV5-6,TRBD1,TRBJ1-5,TGTGCCAGCAGCACCGGAGGGACAGCGGGGCCCCAGCATTTT,CASSTGGTAGPQHF